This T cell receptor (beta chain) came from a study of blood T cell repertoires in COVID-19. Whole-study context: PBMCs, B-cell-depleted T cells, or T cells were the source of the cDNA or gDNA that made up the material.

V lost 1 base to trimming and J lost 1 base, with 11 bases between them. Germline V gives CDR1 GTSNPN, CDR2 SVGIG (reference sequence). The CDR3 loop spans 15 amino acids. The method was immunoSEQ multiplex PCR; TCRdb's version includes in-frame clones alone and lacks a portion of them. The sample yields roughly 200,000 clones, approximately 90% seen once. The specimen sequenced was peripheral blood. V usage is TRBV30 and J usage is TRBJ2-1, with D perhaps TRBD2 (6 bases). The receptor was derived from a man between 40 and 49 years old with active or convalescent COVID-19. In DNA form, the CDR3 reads TGTGCCTGGAGTGGGGCAGGGAGGTCCTACAATGAGCAGTTCTTC. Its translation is CAWSGAGRSYNEQFF.